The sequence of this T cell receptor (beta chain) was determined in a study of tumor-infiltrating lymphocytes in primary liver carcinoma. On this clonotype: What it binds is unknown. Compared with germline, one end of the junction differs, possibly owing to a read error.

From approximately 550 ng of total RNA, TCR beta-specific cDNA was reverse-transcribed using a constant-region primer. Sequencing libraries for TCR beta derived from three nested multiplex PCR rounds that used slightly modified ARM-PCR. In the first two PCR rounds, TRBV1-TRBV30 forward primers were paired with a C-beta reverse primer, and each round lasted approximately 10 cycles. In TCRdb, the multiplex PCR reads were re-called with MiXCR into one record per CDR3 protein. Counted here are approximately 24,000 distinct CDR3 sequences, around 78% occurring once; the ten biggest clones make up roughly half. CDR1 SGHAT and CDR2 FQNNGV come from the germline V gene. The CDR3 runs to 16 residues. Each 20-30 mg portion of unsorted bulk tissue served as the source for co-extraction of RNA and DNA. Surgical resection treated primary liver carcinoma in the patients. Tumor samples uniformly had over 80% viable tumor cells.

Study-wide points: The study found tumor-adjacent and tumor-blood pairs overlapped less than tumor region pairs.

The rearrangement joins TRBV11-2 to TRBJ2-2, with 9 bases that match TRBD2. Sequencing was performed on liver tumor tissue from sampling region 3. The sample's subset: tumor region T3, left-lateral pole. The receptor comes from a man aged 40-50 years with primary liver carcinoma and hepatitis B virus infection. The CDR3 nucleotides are TGTGCCGGCAGCTTAGTGGCGCTAGCGGGAACCGGGGAGCTGTTTTTT. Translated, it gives CAGSLVALAGTGELFF.